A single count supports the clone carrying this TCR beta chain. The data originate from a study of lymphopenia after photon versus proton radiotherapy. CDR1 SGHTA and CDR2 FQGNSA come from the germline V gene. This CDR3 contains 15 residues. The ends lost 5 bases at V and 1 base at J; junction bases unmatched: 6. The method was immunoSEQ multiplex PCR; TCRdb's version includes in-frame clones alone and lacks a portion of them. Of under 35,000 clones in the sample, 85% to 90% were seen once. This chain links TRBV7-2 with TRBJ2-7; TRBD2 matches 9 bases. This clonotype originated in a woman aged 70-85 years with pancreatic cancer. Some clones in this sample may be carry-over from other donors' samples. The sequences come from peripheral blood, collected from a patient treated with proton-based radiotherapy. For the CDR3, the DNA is TGTGCCAGCAGCCCCGGACTAGCGACTTCCTACGAGCAGTACTTC. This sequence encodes CASSPGLATSYEQYF.